This record concerns one TCR beta chain sequence. Its specificity is not known. This sample stems from a study of human versus mouse CDR3 diversity and MHC coevolution. General study points: Humans had the largest estimated TCR beta repertoire, 1.5 million to 2 million clonotypes.

Cells were CD45RO-negative CD62L-positive naive CD4 T cells sorted from PBMCs. Germline V gene lookup returns CDR1 WSHSY and CDR2 SAAADI. The CDR3 totals 13 residues. Trimming cost V 3 bases and J 9 bases, with 12 bases left between them. Clones were read by immunoSEQ multiplex PCR, and TCRdb kept only the in-frame ones, dropping some. The table includes fewer than 80,000 clones, around 93% detected once. The rearrangement uses TRBV10-2 and TRBJ2-1; a possible D gene is TRBD1 (5 bases). This receptor was taken from a person aged 25 to 69 in good health. The sample consisted of naive CD4+ T cells from blood. Indicated subset: CD45RO-negative CD62L-positive naive CD4 T cells. In DNA, the CDR3 is TGCGCCAGCAGTGAAGCCAGGGTGGGTGAGCAGTTCTTC. Amino acid sequence: CASSEARVGEQFF.